This entry lists 27 T cell receptor beta chains sequenced from one sample in a study of blood T cell repertoires in COVID-19. Profiled with immunoSEQ multiplex PCR; TCRdb holds only in-frame clones, not every one. This sample carries tens of thousands of clones, 84% of them seen once, and the ten largest clones take approximately 10%. Sequences were obtained from peripheral blood. The receptors derive from a human donor in a cohort sampled during active COVID-19.

This chain uses TRBV14 with TRBJ2-2; TRBD1 might be the D (6 bases). V lost 4 bases, J lost 6 bases, and 15 bases lay in between. The CDR3 runs to 15 residues. Per the germline V gene, CDR1 is SGHDN and CDR2 is FVKESK. CDR3 residues: CASSPQLTGSGELFF. Here the CDR3 DNA reads TGTGCCAGCAGCCCCCAACTTACAGGGTCCGGGGAGCTGTTTTTT.

The chain carries TRBV14 and TRBJ2-7, with 11 bases fitting TRBD2. This CDR3 spans 16 amino acids. Germline assignment: CDR1 SGHDN and CDR2 FVKESK. J lost 6 bases, V lost 3 bases, and 10 bases had no gene match. In DNA, the CDR3 is TGTGCCAGCAGCCAGTTGACTAGCGGGGCAAGGGCCGAGCAGTACTTC. As protein: CASSQLTSGARAEQYF.

This clone appeared a single time. The V gene is TRBV19, the J gene TRBJ1-4; D is perhaps TRBD1 (5 bases). Trimming stripped 0 bases from V and 0 bases from J, with 14 bases between. Germline V gene sequence: CDR1 LNHDA, CDR2 SQIVND (reference sequence). The CDR3 length is 18 residues. CDR3 DNA: TGTGCCAGTAGTATAGATTTGATCGGGGGTGCAACTAATGAAAAACTGTTTTTT. Protein product: CASSIDLIGGATNEKLFF.

The V call is TRBV2, the J call TRBJ2-3; TRBD2 aligns across 10 bases. The length of the CDR3 is 16 residues. With V trimmed by 7 bases and J by 2 bases, 9 bases remained unmatched. Per the germline V gene, CDR1 is SNHLY and CDR2 is FYNNEI. The CDR3 sequence: CASNSLAGGPTDTQYF. The CDR3 nucleotides are TGTGCCAGCAACTCCTTAGCGGGGGGCCCCACAGATACGCAGTATTTT.

The V gene is TRBV9, the J gene TRBJ2-1; no clear D gene. V was shortened by 1 base and J by 0 bases, with 8 bases between the two germline ends. The CDR3 loop spans 15 amino acids. The germline V gene encodes CDR1 SGDLS and CDR2 YYNGEE. This CDR3 reads CASSVRESSYNEQFF. CDR3 DNA: TGTGCCAGCAGCGTAAGAGAAAGCTCCTACAATGAGCAGTTCTTC.

This chain uses TRBV11-3 with TRBJ2-7; D possibly corresponds to TRBD2 (6 bases). Germline assignment: CDR1 SGHNT and CDR2 YENEEA. The length of the CDR3 is 17 residues. V was pared by 1 base and J by 0 bases, with 16 bases between. The CDR3 loop reads CASSLVWSSGGSYEQYF. The CDR3 nucleotides read TGTGCCAGCAGCTTAGTATGGAGTAGCGGCGGCTCCTACGAGCAGTACTTC.

The V gene is TRBV2, the J gene TRBJ2-3; maybe TRBD2 (6 bases). CDR3 length: 15 amino acids. CDR1 and CDR2 from the germline V gene are SNHLY and FYNNEI. V shed 4 bases and J shed 2 bases, with 13 bases lying between them. The CDR3 DNA reads as TGTGCCAGCAGTGTGCTAGCGACCTTCACAGATACGCAGTATTTT. Protein: CASSVLATFTDTQYF.

The chain is built from TRBV5-1 and TRBJ2-2; TRBD1 aligns across 9 bases. V dropped 2 bases and J dropped 1; count of bases not matched to a gene: 12. The CDR3 has 19 amino acids. Looked up from germline, CDR1 is SGHRS and CDR2 is YFSETQ. CDR3 protein: CASSFMVQGATLNTGELFF. The CDR3, as DNA: TGCGCCAGCAGCTTCATGGTACAGGGGGCGACCTTGAACACCGGGGAGCTGTTTTTT. The full variable domain, in which reference TRBV5-1 and TRBJ2-2 provide the parts outside the CDR3, is KAGVTQTPRYLIKTRGQQVTLSCSPISGHRSVSWYQQTPGQGLQFLFEYFSETQRNKGNFPGRFSGRQFSNSRSEMNVSTLELGDSALYLCASSFMVQGATLNTGELFFGEGSRLTVL.

The chain couples TRBV28 to TRBJ1-4, with 10 bases aligning to TRBD1. The germline V gene encodes CDR1 MDHEN and CDR2 SYDVKM. V shed 7 bases and J 7 bases; nucleotides not matched to a gene: 9. This CDR3 has 15 amino acids. The CDR3 DNA reads as TGTGCCAGCACCCTTCGGGACAGGGGTACTGAAAAACTGTTTTTT. This encodes CASTLRDRGTEKLFF.

The chain couples TRBV3-1 (or the pseudogene TRBV3-2) to TRBJ2-6; unclear D gene. CDR3 length: 16 residues. Germline V gene lookup returns CDR1 LGHDT and CDR2 YNNKEL (reference sequence). Between the trimmed V and J ends, which lost 1 base and 0 bases, there was a span of 7 bases. The CDR3 DNA follows: TGTGCCAGCAGCCAAGCTAGAAGCTCTGGGGCCAACGTCCTGACTTTC. Protein sequence: CASSQARSSGANVLTF.

This clone was picked up many times. The chain employs TRBV6-6 and TRBJ2-1; TRBD2 matches 12 bases. CDR3 length: 17 amino acids. In germline, CDR1 is MNHNY, CDR2 SVGAGI (reference sequence). The V and J ends lost 5 bases and 0 bases, in that order; junction bases with no gene match: 5. CDR3 in amino acids: CASSRRTSGVSYNEQFF. The CDR3 region has the DNA TGTGCCAGCAGTCGAAGGACTAGCGGGGTCTCCTACAATGAGCAGTTCTTC.

This rearrangement joins TRBV2 to TRBJ2-7; the D is unclear. The V end lost 2 bases, the J end lost 4 bases, and 3 bases lay between the germline ends. This CDR3 comprises 11 residues. CDR1 and CDR2 from the germline V gene are SNHLY and FYNNEI. The CDR3 loop is CASSEQYEQYF. The CDR3 DNA follows: TGTGCCAGCAGTGAACAGTACGAGCAGTACTTC.

J is TRBJ2-3 and V is TRBV9; the D is unclear. Germline CDR1 SGDLS, CDR2 YYNGEE. CDR3 length: 14 amino acids. Trimming stripped 2 bases from V and 1 base from J, with 8 bases between. CDR3 DNA: TGTGCCAGCAGCGTGGCCCAACGCACAGATACGCAGTATTTT. Translating it yields CASSVAQRTDTQYF.

The chain carries TRBV7-2 and TRBJ2-7, with D possibly matching TRBD1 (5 bases). There are 12 residues in the CDR3. The germline V gene encodes CDR1 SGHTA and CDR2 FQGNSA. Trimming stripped 5 bases from V and 4 bases from J, with 9 bases between. CDR3 coding DNA: TGTGCCAGCAGCCAAGGGGCATACGAGCAGTACTTC. Translated, it gives CASSQGAYEQYF.

J is TRBJ2-1 and V is TRBV7-3; 7 bases are a match to TRBD2. Germline V gene data show CDR1 as SGHTA and CDR2 as FQGTGA. V dropped 3 bases and J dropped 6; count of bases not matched to a gene: 2. This CDR3 contains 13 residues. CDR3 region: CASSLGGSNEQFF. CDR3 coding DNA: TGTGCCAGCAGCTTGGGCGGGAGCAATGAGCAGTTCTTC.

This clone was detected only a few times. V is TRBV7-9 and J is TRBJ2-7, with D possibly matching TRBD1 (5 bases). The CDR3 sequence is 14 residues long. Germline V CDR1 and CDR2: SEHNR, FQNEAQ (reference sequence). V lost 1 base, J lost 3 bases, and 10 bases lay in between. As DNA, the CDR3 is TGTGCCAGCAGCTTAGGGGGCGGCTACTACGAGCAGTACTTC. Residues: CASSLGGGYYEQYF.

The rearrangement joins TRBV15 to TRBJ2-5; 11 nucleotides line up with TRBD2. Per germline, CDR1 LNHNV and CDR2 YYDKDF (reference sequence). V lost 0 bases to trimming and J lost 2 bases; unmatched junction nucleotides: 11. CDR3 length: 19 amino acids. The DNA for the CDR3 is TGTGCCACCAGCAGAGATCAGGGGCGGACTAGCGGGTTTCAAGAGACCCAGTACTTC. Residues: CATSRDQGRTSGFQETQYF.

This rearrangement joins TRBV7-9 to TRBJ2-1; 10 nucleotides match TRBD2. CDR3 length: 17 amino acids. V lost 5 bases and J lost 1; bases outside the gene matches: 8. CDR1 is SEHNR, CDR2 FQNEAQ, per germline (reference sequence). The CDR3 DNA sequence: TGTGCCAGCAGCCGGGGGCGTAGCGGGAGGTCCTACAATGAGCAGTTCTTC. Its protein is CASSRGRSGRSYNEQFF.

The V call is TRBV5-1, the J call TRBJ2-7; 7 nucleotides agree with TRBD1. V lost 1 base, J lost 2 bases, and 3 bases stayed unmatched. There are 14 residues in the CDR3. Germline values: CDR1 SGHRS, CDR2 YFSETQ. This CDR3 reads CASSLIGGAYEQYF. The CDR3 bases are TGCGCCAGCAGCTTGATAGGGGGCGCCTACGAGCAGTACTTC.

The CDR3: CAISLLAQGNEQFF. The CDR3 DNA reads TGTGCCATCAGTCTTCTAGCCCAGGGGAATGAGCAGTTCTTC. V and J are TRBV10-3 and TRBJ2-1; D possibly corresponds to TRBD1 (6 bases). Per germline, CDR1 ENHRY and CDR2 SYGVKD. The V and J ends lost 5 bases and 7 bases respectively, with 15 bases between them. There are 14 residues in the CDR3.

CDR3 loop: CASSRELAGGPWNEQFF. CDR3 nucleotide sequence: TGTGCCAGTAGTAGGGAGCTAGCGGGAGGGCCGTGGAATGAGCAGTTCTTC. This chain joins TRBV19 and TRBJ2-1; 12 bases align to TRBD2. CDR3 length: 17 amino acids. Germline values: CDR1 LNHDA, CDR2 SQIVND (reference sequence). Trimming removed 4 bases from V and 7 bases from J; junction bases left unmatched: 11. The whole variable domain, remainder taken from reference TRBV19 and TRBJ2-1, is DGGITQSPKYLFRKEGQNVTLSCEQNLNHDAMYWYRQDPGQGLRLIYYSQIVNDFQKGDIAEGYSVSREKKESFPLTVTSAQKNPTAFYLCASSRELAGGPWNEQFFGPGTRLTVL.

The chain links TRBV5-4 to TRBJ2-1, with 9 nucleotides matching TRBD2. CDR1 is SGHNT, CDR2 YYREEE, per germline (reference sequence). CDR3 length: 14 residues. After removal of 3 bases from V and 12 bases from J, the junction contained 10 bases not matched to a gene. The CDR3 is CASSSGTSPIRQFF. In nucleotides, the CDR3 is TGTGCCAGCAGCTCCGGGACTAGCCCCATCAGGCAGTTCTTC. The full variable domain, rest sourced from reference TRBV5-4 and TRBJ2-1, is ETGVTQSPTHLIKTRGQQVTLRCSSQSGHNTVSWYQQALGQGPQFIFQYYREEENGRGNFPPRFSGLQFPNYSSELNVNALELDDSALYLCASSSGTSPIRQFFGPGTRLTVL.

The chain's CDR3 is CASSQPGQKYERSCGNQPQHF. CDR3 sequence (DNA): TGCGCCAGCAGTCAACCGGGACAGAAGTATGAACGGTCTTGCGGCAATCAGCCCCAGCATTTT. The rearrangement uses TRBV23-1 and TRBJ1-5; 7 bases fit TRBD1. TRBV23-1 is identified as an open reading frame with a role that is uncertain. The length of the CDR3 is 21 residues. With V trimmed by 2 bases and J by 2 bases, 21 bases remained unmatched.

V and J are TRBV6-5 and TRBJ2-1, with D tentatively TRBD1 (6 bases). Germline loops: CDR1 MNHEY, CDR2 SVGAGI. V lost 2 bases to trimming and J lost 10 bases, with 9 bases between them. This CDR3 comprises 12 residues. The CDR3 protein is CASSYTTGEQFF. CDR3 DNA sequence: TGTGCCAGCAGTTACACAACAGGGGAGCAGTTCTTC.

The chain couples TRBV7-2 to TRBJ2-1; 7 bases align to TRBD2. The germline V gene encodes CDR1 SGHTA and CDR2 FQGNSA. The CDR3 loop spans 19 amino acids. V shed 5 bases, J shed 7 bases, and the junction held 23 bases outside the gene matches. The chain's CDR3 is CASSLTPRTMWDYRNEQFF. Written as DNA, the CDR3 is TGTGCCAGCAGCCTCACCCCCCGAACAATGTGGGACTATCGAAATGAGCAGTTCTTC. Full variable domain (outside the CDR3, taken from reference TRBV7-2 and TRBJ2-1): GAGVSQSPSNKVTEKGKDVELRCDPISGHTALYWYRQSLGQGLEFLIYFQGNSAPDKSGLPSDRFSAERTGGSVSTLTIQRTQQEDSAVYLCASSLTPRTMWDYRNEQFFGPGTRLTVL.

The chain employs TRBV25-1 and TRBJ2-5, with D possibly matching TRBD2 (6 bases). The CDR3 runs to 16 residues. V was clipped by 1 base and J by 2 bases, with 14 bases between them. Germline V gene data show CDR1 as MGHDK and CDR2 as SYGVNS. The CDR3 DNA is TGTGCCAGCAGTGAATTGGGGGTGCGGGGACAAGAGACCCAGTACTTC. This sequence encodes CASSELGVRGQETQYF.

The chain combines TRBV6-5 with TRBJ1-3; D gene ambiguous. The V end lost 0 bases, the J end lost 0 bases, and 6 bases lay between the germline ends. CDR1 and CDR2 (germline): MNHEY, SVGAGI. The CDR3 totals 15 residues. The CDR3 reads CASSYSSDSGNTIYF. In DNA, the CDR3 is TGTGCCAGCAGTTACTCTTCAGACTCTGGAAACACCATATATTTT.